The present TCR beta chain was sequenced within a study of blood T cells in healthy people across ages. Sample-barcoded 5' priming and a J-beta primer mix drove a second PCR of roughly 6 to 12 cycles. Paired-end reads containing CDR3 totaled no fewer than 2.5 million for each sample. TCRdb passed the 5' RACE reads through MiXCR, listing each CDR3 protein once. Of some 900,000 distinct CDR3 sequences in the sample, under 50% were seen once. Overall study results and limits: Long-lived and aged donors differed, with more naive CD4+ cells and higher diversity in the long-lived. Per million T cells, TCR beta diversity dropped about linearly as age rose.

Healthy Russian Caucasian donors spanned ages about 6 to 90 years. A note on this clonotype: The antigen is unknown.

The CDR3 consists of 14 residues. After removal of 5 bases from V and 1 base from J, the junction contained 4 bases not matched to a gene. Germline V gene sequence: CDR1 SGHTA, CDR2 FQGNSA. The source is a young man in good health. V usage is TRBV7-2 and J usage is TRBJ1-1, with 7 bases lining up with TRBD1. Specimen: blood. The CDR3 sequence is CASSISGGNTEAFF. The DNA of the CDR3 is TGTGCCAGCAGCATCTCAGGGGGGAACACTGAAGCTTTCTTT. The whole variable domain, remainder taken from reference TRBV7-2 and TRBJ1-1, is GAGVSQSPSNKVTEKGKDVELRCDPISGHTALYWYRQSLGQGLEFLIYFQGNSAPDKSGLPSDRFSAERTGGSVSTLTIQRTQQEDSAVYLCASSISGGNTEAFFGQGTRLTVV.